The rows below give T cell receptor beta chains drawn from one sample of a study of shared clonotypes between healthy human individuals. TCRdb's copy holds only in-frame clones and misses some; the assay was immunoSEQ multiplex PCR. The profile shows roughly 2,000,000 clones, 85% to 95% of them singletons. Sequenced: naive CD8+ T cells sorted from blood. The receptors stem from a man younger than 30 in good health. CDR3s include the opening cysteine and the closing phenylalanine or tryptophan. Fields, in order: CDR3 protein, CDR3 DNA, clone size, J gene, V gene, D gene. A D gene is named only where the DNA matches it firmly. A row's size may be missing; if present it is once, few, many or a size class.

CDR3: CASSLPGYNEQFF
DNA: TGTGCCAGCAGTTTGCCCGGGTACAATGAGCAGTTCTTC
size: -
J: TRBJ2-1
V: TRBV27
D: -

CDR3: CASSVGTGHTEAFF
DNA: TGTGCCAGCAGCGTAGGGACGGGACACACTGAAGCTTTCTTT
size: -
J: TRBJ1-1
V: TRBV9
D: -

CDR3: CASSPGPNYEQYF
DNA: TGCGCCAGCAGCCCGGGACCCAACTACGAGCAGTACTTC
size: -
J: TRBJ2-7
V: TRBV10-1
D: -

CDR3: CAISEFPPGWAGPAGQYF
DNA: TGTGCCATCAGTGAGTTTCCGCCGGGATGGGCAGGGCCTGCGGGGCAGTACTTC
size: -
J: TRBJ2-7
V: TRBV10-3
D: -

CDR3: CASSVDWAESSGNTIYF
DNA: TGTGCCAGCAGCGTAGACTGGGCGGAGAGCTCTGGAAACACCATATATTTT
size: -
J: TRBJ1-3
V: TRBV9
D: -

CDR3: CASSPEGIPAGSYEQYF
DNA: TGTGCCAGCAGCCCGGAGGGTATTCCCGCGGGGTCCTACGAGCAGTACTTC
size: -
J: TRBJ2-7
V: TRBV7-9
D: -

CDR3: CASSLEDAFYEQYF
DNA: TGCGCCAGCAGCTTGGAGGACGCTTTCTACGAGCAGTACTTC
size: -
J: TRBJ2-7
V: TRBV5-1
D: -

CDR3: CASSLRDRTYEQYF
DNA: TGTGCCAGCAGCTTAAGGGACAGGACTTACGAGCAGTACTTC
size: -
J: TRBJ2-7
V: TRBV7-6
D: TRBD1

CDR3: CATSGVENIQYF
DNA: TGTGCCACCAGCGGGGTTGAAAACATTCAGTACTTC
size: -
J: TRBJ2-4
V: TRBV6-1
D: TRBD2

CDR3: CASSLDSGPDGYTF
DNA: TGTGCCAGCAGCTTGGACAGCGGGCCCGATGGCTACACCTTC
size: -
J: TRBJ1-2
V: TRBV7-9
D: -

CDR3: CASSAGTGIPYEQYF
DNA: TGTGCCAGCAGTGCTGGGACAGGGATTCCCTACGAGCAGTACTTC
size: -
J: TRBJ2-7
V: TRBV2
D: TRBD1

CDR3: CASSRTEEEKLFF
DNA: TGCGCCAGCAGCCGGACAGAAGAAGAAAAACTGTTTTTT
size: -
J: TRBJ1-4
V: TRBV5-1
D: -

CDR3: CAAIWGTGGSYGYTF
DNA: TGTGCAGCAATTTGGGGGACAGGGGGCAGCTATGGCTACACCTTC
size: few
J: TRBJ1-2
V: TRBV6-5
D: TRBD1

CDR3: CSVQWSYGYTF
DNA: TGCAGCGTTCAGTGGAGCTATGGCTACACCTTC
size: few
J: TRBJ1-2
V: TRBV29-1
D: -

CDR3: CASSHPGLSLREQYF
DNA: TGCGCCAGCAGCCATCCGGGACTATCTCTAAGGGAGCAGTACTTC
size: -
J: TRBJ2-7
V: TRBV4-1
D: TRBD2

CDR3: CASSFGGGWTGELFF
DNA: TGTGCCAGCAGTTTCGGAGGGGGCTGGACCGGGGAGCTGTTTTTT
size: -
J: TRBJ2-2
V: TRBV28
D: -

CDR3: CACTTGTGVYEQYF
DNA: TGTGCCTGCACTACCGGGACAGGGGTCTACGAGCAGTACTTC
size: -
J: TRBJ2-7
V: TRBV30
D: TRBD1

CDR3: CASSPFGLGAYEQYF
DNA: TGTGCCAGCAGTCCTTTTGGACTGGGGGCCTACGAGCAGTACTTC
size: -
J: TRBJ2-7
V: TRBV27
D: -

CDR3: CASSQVEGWEQYF
DNA: TGCGCCAGCAGCCAAGTAGAAGGTTGGGAGCAGTACTTC
size: -
J: TRBJ2-7
V: TRBV4-3
D: -

CDR3: CASSVDDVGNTIYF
DNA: TGTGCCAGCAGCGTAGATGACGTCGGAAACACCATATATTTT
size: -
J: TRBJ1-3
V: TRBV9
D: -

CDR3: CASSVDGDSYNEQFF
DNA: TGTGCCAGCAGCGTAGACGGGGACTCCTACAATGAGCAGTTCTTC
size: -
J: TRBJ2-1
V: TRBV9
D: -

CDR3: CASSQTNEKLFF
DNA: TGCGCCAGCAGCCAAACCAATGAAAAACTGTTTTTT
size: -
J: TRBJ1-4
V: TRBV4-1
D: -

CDR3: CASSLDYSSYEQYF
DNA: TGCGCCAGCAGCCTTGACTATTCCTCCTACGAGCAGTACTTC
size: -
J: TRBJ2-7
V: TRBV4-1
D: -

CDR3: CASSPRDRSNEQYF
DNA: TGTGCCAGCAGCCCCCGGGACAGGTCGAACGAGCAGTACTTC
size: -
J: TRBJ2-7
V: TRBV11-2
D: TRBD1

CDR3: CASSTRRDYEQYF
DNA: TGTGCCAGCAGTACAAGGCGGGACTACGAGCAGTACTTC
size: -
J: TRBJ2-7
V: TRBV27
D: -

CDR3: CASSPDWYNEQFF
DNA: TGTGCCAGCAGCCCCGACTGGTACAATGAGCAGTTCTTC
size: -
J: TRBJ2-1
V: TRBV28
D: -

CDR3: CASSFVTDSYEQYF
DNA: TGCGCCAGCAGCTTCGTGACCGACTCCTACGAGCAGTACTTC
size: -
J: TRBJ2-7
V: TRBV4-1
D: -

CDR3: CASSQSPRGYEQYF
DNA: TGCGCCAGCAGCCAATCCCCCCGGGGTTACGAGCAGTACTTC
size: -
J: TRBJ2-7
V: TRBV4-1
D: -

CDR3: CASSPIGQAKSYEQYF
DNA: TGCGCCAGCAGTCCAATAGGACAGGCAAAATCCTACGAGCAGTACTTC
size: -
J: TRBJ2-7
V: TRBV23-1
D: TRBD1

CDR3: CASSIGLGETQYF
DNA: TGTGCCAGTAGTATAGGCCTGGGAGAGACCCAGTACTTC
size: -
J: TRBJ2-5
V: TRBV19
D: -

CDR3: CASSFGTAYEQYF
DNA: TGTGCCAGCAGCTTCGGGACAGCCTACGAGCAGTACTTC
size: -
J: TRBJ2-7
V: TRBV5-4
D: TRBD1

CDR3: CASTPFIGPNLSGNTIYF
DNA: TGTGCCAGTACCCCATTTATAGGACCTAACCTCTCTGGAAACACCATATATTTT
size: -
J: TRBJ1-3
V: TRBV19
D: -

CDR3: CASSFLAGGDTDTQYF
DNA: TGTGCCAGCAGTTTCCTAGCGGGGGGGGACACAGATACGCAGTATTTT
size: once
J: TRBJ2-3
V: TRBV28
D: TRBD2

CDR3: CASSLDRQGGYEQYF
DNA: TGTGCCAGCAGCTTAGATCGGCAGGGAGGGTACGAGCAGTACTTC
size: -
J: TRBJ2-7
V: TRBV7-9
D: TRBD2

CDR3: CASSPRAGSATDTQYF
DNA: TGTGCCAGCAGCCCAAGAGCGGGATCGGCCACAGATACGCAGTATTTT
size: -
J: TRBJ2-3
V: TRBV7-8
D: TRBD2

CDR3: CASSSWTGTDTQYF
DNA: TGTGCCAGCAGTTCCTGGACAGGCACAGATACGCAGTATTTT
size: -
J: TRBJ2-3
V: TRBV6-5
D: -

CDR3: CASSPSSSYEQYF
DNA: TGTGCCAGCAGCCCCAGCAGCTCCTACGAGCAGTACTTC
size: -
J: TRBJ2-7
V: TRBV5-4
D: -